These T cell receptor beta chains were read from a single sample in a study of T-cell reconstitution after alpha-beta-depleted transplantation in children. TCRdb fed the PCR reads into MiXCR, producing one record per CDR3 protein. The top ten clones hold about 17% of a sample with roughly 100,000 distinct CDR3 sequences, 7.5% to 9% of them seen once. The sequenced sample was PBMCs, obtained before TCRalphabeta/CD19-depleted stem cell transplant. Receptors were obtained from a boy aged 2 to 9 with acute lymphoblastic leukemia, due to receive a stem cell transplant. The CDR3 runs from the conserved cysteine through the conserved F or W. A D gene is named only where the DNA matches it firmly. A row's size may be missing; if present it is once, few, many or a size class.

len	v_gene	abundance	j_gene	d_gene	CDR3aa	CDR3nt
12	TRBV20-1	NA	TRBJ2-5	NA	CSANLGEETQYF	TGCAGTGCTAACCTTGGGGAAGAGACCCAGTACTTC
16	TRBV27	NA	TRBJ2-7	NA	CASSAVQGRDLYEQYF	TGTGCCAGCAGTGCCGTCCAGGGCCGTGACCTCTACGAGCAGTACTTC
12	TRBV4-2	few	TRBJ2-7	NA	CASSQDSYEQYF	TGTGCCAGCAGCCAAGATAGCTACGAGCAGTACTTC
11	TRBV28	many	TRBJ2-5	NA	CASDDQETQYF	TGTGCCAGCGACGACCAAGAGACCCAGTACTTC
16	TRBV27	many	TRBJ2-7	TRBD2	CASSPRGSGGLDEQYF	TGTGCCAGCAGCCCCCGGGGCAGCGGGGGGTTGGACGAGCAGTACTTC
13	TRBV5-1	few	TRBJ2-5	NA	CASRSAVGETQYF	TGCGCCAGCAGGTCAGCGGTTGGAGAGACCCAGTACTTC
16	TRBV3-1	few	TRBJ2-2	TRBD1	CASSPPGTENTGELFF	TGTGCCAGCAGCCCTCCTGGGACAGAGAACACCGGGGAGCTGTTTTTT
11	TRBV28	many	TRBJ1-1	NA	CASTSAGLRKF	TGTGCCAGCACTTCAGCGGGACTCAGAAAATTT
13	TRBV11-2	few	TRBJ1-5	TRBD1	CASSTGQNQPQHF	TGTGCCAGCAGCACGGGACAGAACCAGCCCCAGCATTTT
17	TRBV11-1	NA	TRBJ1-1	TRBD1	CASSMEGQAQTPTEAFF	TGTGCCAGCAGCATGGAAGGACAGGCGCAAACCCCCACTGAAGCTTTCTTT
11	TRBV7-9	NA	TRBJ2-7	TRBD1	CASSHNGQGHF	TGTGCCAGCAGCCATAACGGACAGGGCCACTTC
14	TRBV2	NA	TRBJ1-2	NA	CASSDAWGGRGYTF	TGTGCCAGCAGTGACGCCTGGGGGGGCAGAGGCTACACCTTC
15	TRBV10-3	NA	TRBJ2-7	TRBD1	CAISPRTGEAYEQYF	TGTGCCATCAGTCCTAGGACAGGGGAGGCCTACGAGCAGTACTTC
14	TRBV10-3	NA	TRBJ2-5	NA	CAISGLGSSETQYF	TGTGCCATCAGTGGTTTAGGGAGCTCGGAGACCCAGTACTTC
16	TRBV5-1	NA	TRBJ2-1	TRBD2	CASSLATSGGDNEQFF	TGCGCCAGCAGCTTGGCCACTAGCGGGGGGGACAATGAGCAGTTCTTC
17	TRBV20-1	NA	TRBJ2-2	NA	CSARVPTSLVSTGELFF	TGCAGTGCTAGAGTACCAACTTCCCTTGTTAGTACCGGGGAGCTGTTTTTT
14	TRBV5-5	NA	TRBJ1-5	NA	CASSSDGSNQPQHF	TGTGCCAGCAGCTCTGACGGGAGCAATCAGCCCCAGCATTTT
13	TRBV15	many	TRBJ2-1	NA	CATSRVNGDEQFF	TGTGCCACCAGCAGGGTAAACGGGGATGAGCAGTTCTTC
15	TRBV28	few	TRBJ2-7	NA	CASSSYRGLTYEQYF	TGTGCCAGCAGTTCCTACCGGGGCCTTACATACGAGCAGTACTTC
17	TRBV3-1	NA	TRBJ2-7	NA	CATTQGIGTRVTYEQYF	TGTGCCACCACCCAAGGAATAGGGACCCGTGTAACCTACGAGCAGTACTTC
12	TRBV6-2/TRBV6-3	many	TRBJ1-5	NA	CASSYGYQPQHF	TGTGCCAGCAGTTACGGGTATCAGCCCCAGCATTTT
13	TRBV2	NA	TRBJ1-2	TRBD1	CASRGDRGAGYTF	TGTGCCAGCAGGGGCGACAGGGGGGCTGGCTACACCTTC
18	TRBV24-1	NA	TRBJ1-5	NA	CATSDSRQDLFSNQPQHF	TGTGCCACCAGTGATTCCAGGCAGGACTTATTTAGCAATCAGCCCCAGCATTTT
14	TRBV5-5	few	TRBJ1-5	TRBD1	CASSSTGGNQPQHF	TGTGCCAGCAGCTCGACAGGGGGGAATCAGCCCCAGCATTTT
15	TRBV24-1	many	TRBJ2-1	NA	CATSDPALGDDEQFF	TGTGCCACCAGTGACCCTGCCCTCGGCGACGATGAGCAGTTCTTC
15	TRBV7-9	many	TRBJ2-5	NA	CASSFMGSTQETQYF	TGTGCCAGCAGCTTCATGGGATCCACCCAAGAGACCCAGTACTTC
14	TRBV25-1	many	TRBJ1-6	NA	CASSPHGDNSPLHF	TGTGCCAGCAGCCCCCACGGGGATAATTCACCCCTCCACTTT
13	TRBV10-2	few	TRBJ2-5	NA	CASSENGGETQYF	TGCGCCAGCAGTGAGAACGGCGGGGAGACCCAGTACTTC
15	TRBV7-2	NA	TRBJ1-2	TRBD1	CASSLEGQGINGYTF	TGTGCCAGCAGCTTAGAGGGACAGGGAATCAATGGCTACACCTTC
12	TRBV12-3/TRBV12-4	few	TRBJ2-6	NA	CASSPGANVLTF	TGTGCCAGCAGCCCTGGGGCCAACGTCCTGACTTTC
15	TRBV12-3/TRBV12-4	few	TRBJ2-7	TRBD2	CASSYSGARTYEQYF	TGTGCCAGCAGTTATAGCGGGGCCCGGACCTACGAGCAGTACTTC
17	TRBV25-1	few	TRBJ2-2	NA	CASSGSGRLSFSGELFF	TGTGCCAGCAGTGGGTCAGGACGTTTATCGTTCTCCGGGGAGCTGTTTTTT
17	TRBV7-2	few	TRBJ2-3	TRBD2	CASSSRVGGGISDTQYF	TGTGCCAGCAGCTCACGAGTGGGCGGGGGGATCTCAGATACGCAGTATTTT
14	TRBV5-1	many	TRBJ1-6	NA	CASSPQGSNSPLHF	TGCGCCAGCAGCCCTCAGGGGTCGAATTCACCCCTCCACTTT
14	TRBV5-1	NA	TRBJ1-4	TRBD1	CASSFGQVDEKLFF	TGCGCCAGCAGCTTTGGACAGGTTGATGAAAAACTGTTTTTT
15	TRBV6-5	few	TRBJ1-1	NA	CASSYDRLGVTEAFF	TGTGCCAGCAGTTATGATAGGCTGGGCGTCACTGAAGCTTTCTTT
16	TRBV4-2	NA	TRBJ2-3	TRBD1	CASSLGDRGLEDTQYF	TGTGCCAGCAGCCTTGGGGACAGGGGGCTCGAAGATACGCAGTATTTT
18	TRBV4-3	NA	TRBJ2-3	NA	CASSQDQGAGFPTDTQYF	TGCGCCAGCAGCCAAGATCAAGGGGCGGGCTTCCCCACAGATACGCAGTATTTT
18	TRBV6-1	many	TRBJ2-3	TRBD2	CASSEASGDFASTDTQYF	TGTGCCAGCAGCGAGGCTAGCGGGGATTTCGCTAGCACAGATACGCAGTATTTT
16	TRBV5-5	many	TRBJ2-2	TRBD1	CASSLGQGAHTGELFF	TGTGCCAGCAGCTTGGGACAGGGGGCCCACACCGGGGAGCTGTTTTTT
15	TRBV7-9	NA	TRBJ2-2	NA	CASSLRSKNTGELFF	TGTGCCAGCAGCTTACGGAGCAAGAACACCGGGGAGCTGTTTTTT
16	TRBV20-1	NA	TRBJ2-4	TRBD2	CCARDSGGAWSDIQYF	TGCTGTGCTAGAGATAGCGGGGGGGCCTGGTCTGACATTCAGTACTTC
14	TRBV20-1	NA	TRBJ2-7	TRBD2	CSARDPGGSYEQYF	TGCAGTGCTAGAGATCCGGGGGGCTCCTACGAGCAGTACTTC
14	TRBV6-1	NA	TRBJ2-2	TRBD1	CAIRDRADTGELFF	TGTGCCATCAGAGACAGGGCCGACACCGGGGAGCTGTTTTTT
15	TRBV19	NA	TRBJ2-7	TRBD1	CASSIEGTGSYEQYF	TGTGCCAGTAGTATCGAGGGGACAGGCTCCTACGAGCAGTACTTC
15	TRBV6-5	few	TRBJ2-2	NA	CASSYEGCDTGELFF	TGTGCCAGCAGTTACGAGGGCTGCGACACCGGGGAGCTGTTTTTT
15	TRBV6-1	many	TRBJ2-1	TRBD2	CASSAGTSGYNEQFF	TGTGCCAGCAGTGCCGGGACTAGCGGGTACAATGAGCAGTTCTTC
15	TRBV7-2	many	TRBJ2-3	TRBD2	CASSLGGSGADTQYF	TGTGCCAGCAGCTTAGGTGGTAGCGGGGCAGATACGCAGTATTTT
13	TRBV7-2	many	TRBJ2-7	NA	CASSLYRHYEQYF	TGTGCCAGCAGCTTATACCGGCACTACGAGCAGTACTTC
12	TRBV7-9	NA	TRBJ2-1	NA	CASTPPGRLQFF	TGTGCCAGCACTCCCCCCGGGCGCCTCCAGTTCTTC
15	TRBV7-2	many	TRBJ2-5	NA	CASSSSMARGGTQYF	TGTGCCAGCAGCTCTAGCATGGCCAGGGGAGGGACCCAGTACTTC